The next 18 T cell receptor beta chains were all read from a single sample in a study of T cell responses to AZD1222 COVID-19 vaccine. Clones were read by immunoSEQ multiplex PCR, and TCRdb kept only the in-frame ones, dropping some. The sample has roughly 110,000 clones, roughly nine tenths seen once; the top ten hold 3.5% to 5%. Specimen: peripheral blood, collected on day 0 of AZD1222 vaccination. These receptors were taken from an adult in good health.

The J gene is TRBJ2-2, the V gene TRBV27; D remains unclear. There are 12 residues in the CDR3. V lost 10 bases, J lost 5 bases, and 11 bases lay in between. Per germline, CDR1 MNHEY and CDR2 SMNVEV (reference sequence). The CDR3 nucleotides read TGTGCCACCTCGCTAAGGACCGGGGAGCTGTTTTTT. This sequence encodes CATSLRTGELFF.

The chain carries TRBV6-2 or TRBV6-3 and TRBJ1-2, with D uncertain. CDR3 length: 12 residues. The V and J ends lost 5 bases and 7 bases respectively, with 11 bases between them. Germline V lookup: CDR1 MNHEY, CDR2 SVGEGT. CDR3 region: CASSPQDFGYTF. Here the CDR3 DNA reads TGTGCCAGCAGTCCCCAGGACTTTGGCTACACCTTC.

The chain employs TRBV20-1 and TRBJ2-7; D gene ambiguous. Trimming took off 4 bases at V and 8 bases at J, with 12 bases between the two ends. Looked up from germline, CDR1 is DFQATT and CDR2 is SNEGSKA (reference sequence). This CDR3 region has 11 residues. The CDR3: CSANSDPKQYF. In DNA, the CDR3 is TGCAGTGCTAATTCCGACCCGAAGCAGTACTTC.

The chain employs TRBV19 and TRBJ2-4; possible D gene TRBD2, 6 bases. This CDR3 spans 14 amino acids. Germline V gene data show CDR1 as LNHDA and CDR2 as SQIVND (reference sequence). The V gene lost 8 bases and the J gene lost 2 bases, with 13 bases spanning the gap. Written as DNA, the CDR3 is TGTGCCAGTCACCAGGGAGGATCCAAAAACATTCAGTACTTC. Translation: CASHQGGSKNIQYF.

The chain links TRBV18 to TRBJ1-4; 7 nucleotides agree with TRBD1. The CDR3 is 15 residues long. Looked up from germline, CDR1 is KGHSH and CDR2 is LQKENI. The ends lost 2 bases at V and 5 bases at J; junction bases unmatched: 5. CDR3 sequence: CASSPAGTVNEKLFF. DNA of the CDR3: TGTGCCAGCTCACCAGCCGGGACAGTAAATGAAAAACTGTTTTTT. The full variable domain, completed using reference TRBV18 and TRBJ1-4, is NAGVMQNPRHLVRRRGQEARLRCSPMKGHSHVYWYRQLPEEGLKFMVYLQKENIIDESGMPKERFSAEFPKEGPSILRIQQVVRGDSAAYFCASSPAGTVNEKLFFGSGTQLSVL.

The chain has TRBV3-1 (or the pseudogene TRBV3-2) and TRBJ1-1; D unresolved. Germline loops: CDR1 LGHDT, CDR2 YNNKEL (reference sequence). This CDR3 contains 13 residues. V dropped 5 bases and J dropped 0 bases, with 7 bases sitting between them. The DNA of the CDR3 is TGTGCCAGCAGCGAAACGATGAACACTGAAGCTTTCTTT. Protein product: CASSETMNTEAFF.

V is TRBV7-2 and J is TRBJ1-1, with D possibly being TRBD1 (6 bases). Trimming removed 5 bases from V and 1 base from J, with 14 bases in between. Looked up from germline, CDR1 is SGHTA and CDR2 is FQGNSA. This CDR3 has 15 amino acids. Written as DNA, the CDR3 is TGTGCCAGCAGCCTGATGGGACACCGGAACACTGAAGCTTTCTTT. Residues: CASSLMGHRNTEAFF.

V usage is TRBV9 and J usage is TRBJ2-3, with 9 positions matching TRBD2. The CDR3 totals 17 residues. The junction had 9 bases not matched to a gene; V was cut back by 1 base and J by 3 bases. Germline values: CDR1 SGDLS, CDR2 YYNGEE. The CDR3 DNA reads TGTGCCAGCAGCGTAAAATCGCGGGAGGGCCTGACAGATACGCAGTATTTT. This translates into CASSVKSREGLTDTQYF.

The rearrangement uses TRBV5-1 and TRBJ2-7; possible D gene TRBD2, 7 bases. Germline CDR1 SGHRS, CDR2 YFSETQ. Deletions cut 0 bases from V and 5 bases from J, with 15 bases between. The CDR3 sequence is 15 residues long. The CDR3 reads CASSLDGGHSDEQYF. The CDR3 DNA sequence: TGCGCCAGCAGCTTGGACGGGGGGCACTCGGACGAGCAGTACTTC.

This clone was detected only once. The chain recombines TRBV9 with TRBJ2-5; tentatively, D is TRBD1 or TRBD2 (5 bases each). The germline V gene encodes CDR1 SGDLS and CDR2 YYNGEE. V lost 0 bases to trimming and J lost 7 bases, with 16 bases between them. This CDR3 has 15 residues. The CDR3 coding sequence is TGTGCCAGCAGCGTAGGACCAAGGGATGGGGGGACCCAGTACTTC. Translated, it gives CASSVGPRDGGTQYF.

CDR3 sequence (DNA): TGTGCCAGCAGTTACGCAGAGAACACTGAAGCTTTCTTT. This translates into CASSYAENTEAFF. The chain joins TRBV6-2 or TRBV6-3 to TRBJ1-1; D is ambiguous. Trimming shortened V by 2 bases and J by 1 base, and 5 bases separated the two germline ends. The V gene's germline CDR1 is MNHEY and CDR2 SVGEGT. CDR3 size: 13 residues.

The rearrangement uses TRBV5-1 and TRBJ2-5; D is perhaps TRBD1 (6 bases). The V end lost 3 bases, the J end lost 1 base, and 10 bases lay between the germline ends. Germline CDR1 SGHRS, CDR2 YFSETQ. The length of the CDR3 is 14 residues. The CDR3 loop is CASSSRGPQETQYF. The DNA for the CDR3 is TGCGCCAGCAGCTCCAGGGGCCCCCAAGAGACCCAGTACTTC.

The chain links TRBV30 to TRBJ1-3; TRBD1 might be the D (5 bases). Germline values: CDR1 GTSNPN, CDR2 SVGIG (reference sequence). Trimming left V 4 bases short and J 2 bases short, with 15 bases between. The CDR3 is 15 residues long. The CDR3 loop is CAWIRDGAPGNTIYF. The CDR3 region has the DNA TGTGCCTGGATCAGGGATGGGGCTCCTGGAAACACCATATATTTT.

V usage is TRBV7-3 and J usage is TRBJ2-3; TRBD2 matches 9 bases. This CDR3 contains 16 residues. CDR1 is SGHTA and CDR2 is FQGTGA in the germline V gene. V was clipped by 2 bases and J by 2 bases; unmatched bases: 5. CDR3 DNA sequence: TGTGCCAGCAGCTTAGGTGCTAGCGGGGCCACAGATACGCAGTATTTT. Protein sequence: CASSLGASGATDTQYF.

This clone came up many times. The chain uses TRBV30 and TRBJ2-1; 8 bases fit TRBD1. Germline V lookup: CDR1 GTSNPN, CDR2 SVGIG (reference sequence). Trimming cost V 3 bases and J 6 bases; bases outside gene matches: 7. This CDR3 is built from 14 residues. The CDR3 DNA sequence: TGTGCCTGGAGGGTGGGACAGGAGGTCAATGAGCAGTTCTTC. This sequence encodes CAWRVGQEVNEQFF.

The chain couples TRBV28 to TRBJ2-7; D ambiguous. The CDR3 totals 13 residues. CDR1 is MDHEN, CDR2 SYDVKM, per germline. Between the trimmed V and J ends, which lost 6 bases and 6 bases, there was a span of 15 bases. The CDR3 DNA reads TGTGCCAGCAGGAGCCCCCAGGTCGCCGAGCAGTACTTC. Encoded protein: CASRSPQVAEQYF.

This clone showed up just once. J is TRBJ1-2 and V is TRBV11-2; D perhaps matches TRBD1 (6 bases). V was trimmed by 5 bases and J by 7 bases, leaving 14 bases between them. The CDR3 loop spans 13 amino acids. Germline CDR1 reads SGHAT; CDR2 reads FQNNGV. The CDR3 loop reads CASSPTGQSGYTF. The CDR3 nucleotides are TGTGCCAGCAGCCCCACTGGACAGTCTGGCTACACCTTC.

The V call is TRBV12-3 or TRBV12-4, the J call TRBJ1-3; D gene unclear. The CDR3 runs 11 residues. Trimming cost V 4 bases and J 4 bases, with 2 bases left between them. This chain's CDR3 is CASSYGNTIYF. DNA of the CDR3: TGTGCCAGCAGTTACGGAAACACCATATATTTT.